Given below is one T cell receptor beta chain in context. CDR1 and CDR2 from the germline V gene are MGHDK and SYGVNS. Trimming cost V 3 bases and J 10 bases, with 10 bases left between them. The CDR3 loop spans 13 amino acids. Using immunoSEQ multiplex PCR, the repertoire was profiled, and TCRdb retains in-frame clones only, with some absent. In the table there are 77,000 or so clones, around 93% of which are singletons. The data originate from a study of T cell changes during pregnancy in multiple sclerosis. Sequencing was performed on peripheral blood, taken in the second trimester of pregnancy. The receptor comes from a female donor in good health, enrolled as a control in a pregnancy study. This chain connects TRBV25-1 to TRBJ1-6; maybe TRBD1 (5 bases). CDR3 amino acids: CASSERRGSPLHF. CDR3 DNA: TGTGCCAGCAGTGAGAGGAGGGGCTCACCCCTCCACTTT.